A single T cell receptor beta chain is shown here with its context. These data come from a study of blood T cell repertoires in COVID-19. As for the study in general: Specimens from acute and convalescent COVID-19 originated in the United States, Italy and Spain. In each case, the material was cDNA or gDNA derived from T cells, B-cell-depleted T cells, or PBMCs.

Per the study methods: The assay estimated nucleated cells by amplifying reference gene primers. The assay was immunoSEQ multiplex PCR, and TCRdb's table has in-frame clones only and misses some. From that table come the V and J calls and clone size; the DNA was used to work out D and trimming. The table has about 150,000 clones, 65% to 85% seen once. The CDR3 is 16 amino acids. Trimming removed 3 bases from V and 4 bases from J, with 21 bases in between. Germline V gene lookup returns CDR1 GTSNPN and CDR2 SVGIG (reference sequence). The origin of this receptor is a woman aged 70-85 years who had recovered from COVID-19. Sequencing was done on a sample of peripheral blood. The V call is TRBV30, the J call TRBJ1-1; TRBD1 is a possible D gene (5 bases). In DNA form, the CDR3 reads TGTGCCTGGAGAACTCTCGCGTCCAGGGCGGCCACTGAAGCTTTCTTT. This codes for CAWRTLASRAATEAFF.